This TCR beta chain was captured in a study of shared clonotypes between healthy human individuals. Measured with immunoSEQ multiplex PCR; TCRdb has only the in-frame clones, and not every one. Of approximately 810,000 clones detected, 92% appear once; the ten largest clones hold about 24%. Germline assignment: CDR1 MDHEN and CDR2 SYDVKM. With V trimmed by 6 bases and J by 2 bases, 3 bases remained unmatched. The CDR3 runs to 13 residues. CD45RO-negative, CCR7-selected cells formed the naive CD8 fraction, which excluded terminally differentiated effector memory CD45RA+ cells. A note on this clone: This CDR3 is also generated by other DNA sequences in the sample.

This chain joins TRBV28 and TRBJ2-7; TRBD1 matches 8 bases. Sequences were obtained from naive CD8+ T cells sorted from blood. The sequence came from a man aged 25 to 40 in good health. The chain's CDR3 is CASSLDRAYEQYF. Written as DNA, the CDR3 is TGTGCCAGCAGCCTGGACAGGGCCTACGAGCAGTACTTC.